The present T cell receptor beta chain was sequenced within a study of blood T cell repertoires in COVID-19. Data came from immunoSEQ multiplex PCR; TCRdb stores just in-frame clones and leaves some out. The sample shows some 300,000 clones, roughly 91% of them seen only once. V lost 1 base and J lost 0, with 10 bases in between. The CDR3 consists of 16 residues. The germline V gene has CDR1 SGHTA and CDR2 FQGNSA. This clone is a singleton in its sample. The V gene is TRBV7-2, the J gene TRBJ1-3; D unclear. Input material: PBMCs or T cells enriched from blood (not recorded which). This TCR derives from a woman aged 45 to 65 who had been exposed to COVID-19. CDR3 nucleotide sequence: TGTGCCAGCAGCTTAGAACTCTACAGCTCTGGAAACACCATATATTTT. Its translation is CASSLELYSSGNTIYF.